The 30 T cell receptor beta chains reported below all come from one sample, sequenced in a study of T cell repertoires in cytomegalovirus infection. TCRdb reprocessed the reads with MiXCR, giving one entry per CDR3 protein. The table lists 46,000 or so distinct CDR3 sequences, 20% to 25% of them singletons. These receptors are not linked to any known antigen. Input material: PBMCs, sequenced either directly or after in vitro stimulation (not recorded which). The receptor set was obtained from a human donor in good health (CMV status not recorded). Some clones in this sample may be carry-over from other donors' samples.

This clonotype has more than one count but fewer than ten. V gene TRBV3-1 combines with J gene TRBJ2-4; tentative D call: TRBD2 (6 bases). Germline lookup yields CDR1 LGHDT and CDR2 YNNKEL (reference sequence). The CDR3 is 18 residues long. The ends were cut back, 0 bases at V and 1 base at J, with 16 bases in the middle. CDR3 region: CASSQDPLRGGAKNIQYF. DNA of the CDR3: TGTGCCAGCAGCCAAGACCCCTTGCGGGGAGGCGCCAAAAACATTCAGTACTTC. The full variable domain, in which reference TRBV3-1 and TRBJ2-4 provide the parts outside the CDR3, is DTAVSQTPKYLVTQMGNDKSIKCEQNLGHDTMYWYKQDSKKFLKIMFSYNNKELIINETVPNRFSPKSPDKAHLNLHINSLELGDSAVYFCASSQDPLRGGAKNIQYFGAGTRLSVL.

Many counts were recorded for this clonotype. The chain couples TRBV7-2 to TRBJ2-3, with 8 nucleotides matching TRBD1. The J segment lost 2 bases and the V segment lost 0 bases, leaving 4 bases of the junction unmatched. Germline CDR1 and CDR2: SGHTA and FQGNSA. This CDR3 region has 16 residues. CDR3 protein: CASSLAVDRDTDTQYF. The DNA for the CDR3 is TGTGCCAGCAGCTTAGCCGTGGACAGGGACACAGATACGCAGTATTTT.

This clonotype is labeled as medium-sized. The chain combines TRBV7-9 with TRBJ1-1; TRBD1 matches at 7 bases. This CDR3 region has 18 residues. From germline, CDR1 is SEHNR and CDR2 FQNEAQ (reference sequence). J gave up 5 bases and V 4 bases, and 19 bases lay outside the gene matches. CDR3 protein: CASSSPNRGPFGDTEAFF. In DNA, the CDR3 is TGTGCCAGCAGCTCCCCTAACAGGGGCCCTTTTGGTGATACTGAAGCTTTCTTT.

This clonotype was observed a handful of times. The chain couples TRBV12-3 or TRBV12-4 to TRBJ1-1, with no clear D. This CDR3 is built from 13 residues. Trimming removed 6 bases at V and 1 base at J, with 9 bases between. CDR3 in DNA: TGTGCCAGCAGGATCCGGGGGAACACTGAAGCTTTCTTT. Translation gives CASRIRGNTEAFF.

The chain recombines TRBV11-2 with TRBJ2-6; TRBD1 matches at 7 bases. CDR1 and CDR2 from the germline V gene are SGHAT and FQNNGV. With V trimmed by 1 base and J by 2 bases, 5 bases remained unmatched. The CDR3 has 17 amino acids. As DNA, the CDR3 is TGTGCCAGCAGCTTAGGGTACACAGGGGCTGGGGCCAACGTCCTGACTTTC. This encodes CASSLGYTGAGANVLTF. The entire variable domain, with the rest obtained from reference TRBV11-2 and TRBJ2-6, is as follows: EAGVAQSPRYKIIEKRQSVAFWCNPISGHATLYWYQQILGQGPKLLIQFQNNGVVDDSQLPKDRFSAERLKGVDSTLKIQPAKLEDSAVYLCASSLGYTGAGANVLTFGAGSRLTVL.

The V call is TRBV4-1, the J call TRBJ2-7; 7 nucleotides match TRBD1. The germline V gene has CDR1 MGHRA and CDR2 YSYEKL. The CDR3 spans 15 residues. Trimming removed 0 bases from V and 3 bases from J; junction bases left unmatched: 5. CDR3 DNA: TGCGCCAGCAGCCAAGATCGCCGACAGGGCTACGAGCAGTACTTC. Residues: CASSQDRRQGYEQYF.

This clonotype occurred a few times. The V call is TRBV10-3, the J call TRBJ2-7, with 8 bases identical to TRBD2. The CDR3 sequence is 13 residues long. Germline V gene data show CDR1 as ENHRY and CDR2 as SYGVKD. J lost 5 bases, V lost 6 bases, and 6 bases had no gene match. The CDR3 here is CAIRAGTSNEQYF. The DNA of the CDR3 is TGTGCCATCAGAGCCGGGACTAGTAACGAGCAGTACTTC.

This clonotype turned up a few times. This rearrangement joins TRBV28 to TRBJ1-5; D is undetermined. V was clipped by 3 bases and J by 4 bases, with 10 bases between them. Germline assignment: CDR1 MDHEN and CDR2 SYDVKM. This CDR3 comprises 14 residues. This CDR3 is CASSLGVGNQPQHF. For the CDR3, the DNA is TGTGCCAGCAGTTTGGGAGTGGGGAATCAGCCCCAGCATTTT.

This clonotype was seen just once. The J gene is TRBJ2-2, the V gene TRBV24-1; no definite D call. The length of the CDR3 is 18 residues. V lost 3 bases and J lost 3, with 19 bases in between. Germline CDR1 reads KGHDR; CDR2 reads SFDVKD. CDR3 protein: CATSDHITEKRYTGELFF. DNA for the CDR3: TGTGCCACCAGTGATCACATTACAGAGAAGAGGTACACCGGGGAGCTGTTTTTT.

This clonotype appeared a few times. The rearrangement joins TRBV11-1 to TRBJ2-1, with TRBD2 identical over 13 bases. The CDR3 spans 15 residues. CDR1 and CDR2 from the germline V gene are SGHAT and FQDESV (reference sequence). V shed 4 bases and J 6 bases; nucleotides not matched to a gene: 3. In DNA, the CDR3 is TGTGCCAGCAGCTCGTGGACTAGCGGGGGCAATGAGCAGTTCTTC. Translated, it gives CASSSWTSGGNEQFF. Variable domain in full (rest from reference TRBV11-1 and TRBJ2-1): EAEVAQSPRYKITEKSQAVAFWCDPISGHATLYWYRQILGQGPELLVQFQDESVVDDSQLPKDRFSAERLKGVDSTLKIQPAELGDSAMYLCASSSWTSGGNEQFFGPGTRLTVL.

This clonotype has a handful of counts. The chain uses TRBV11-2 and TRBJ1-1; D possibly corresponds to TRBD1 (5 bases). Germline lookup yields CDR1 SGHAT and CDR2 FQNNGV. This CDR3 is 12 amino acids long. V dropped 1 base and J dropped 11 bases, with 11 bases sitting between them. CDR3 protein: CASSLGWEGAFF. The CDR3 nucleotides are TGTGCCAGCAGCTTAGGCTGGGAGGGGGCTTTCTTT. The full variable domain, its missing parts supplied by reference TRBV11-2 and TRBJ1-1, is EAGVAQSPRYKIIEKRQSVAFWCNPISGHATLYWYQQILGQGPKLLIQFQNNGVVDDSQLPKDRFSAERLKGVDSTLKIQPAKLEDSAVYLCASSLGWEGAFFGQGTRLTVV.

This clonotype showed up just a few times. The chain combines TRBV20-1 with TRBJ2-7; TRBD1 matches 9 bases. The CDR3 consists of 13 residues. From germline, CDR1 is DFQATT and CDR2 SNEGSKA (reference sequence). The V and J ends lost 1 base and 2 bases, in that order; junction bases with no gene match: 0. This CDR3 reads CSARGDRAYEQYF. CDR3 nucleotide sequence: TGCAGTGCTAGAGGGGACAGGGCCTACGAGCAGTACTTC.

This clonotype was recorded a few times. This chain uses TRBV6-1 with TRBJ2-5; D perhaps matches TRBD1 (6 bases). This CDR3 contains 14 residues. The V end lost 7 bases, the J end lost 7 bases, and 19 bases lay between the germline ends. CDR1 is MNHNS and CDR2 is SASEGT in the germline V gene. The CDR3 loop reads CASNAAGVLGTQYF. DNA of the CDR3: TGTGCCAGCAACGCGGCAGGGGTTTTAGGGACCCAGTACTTC.

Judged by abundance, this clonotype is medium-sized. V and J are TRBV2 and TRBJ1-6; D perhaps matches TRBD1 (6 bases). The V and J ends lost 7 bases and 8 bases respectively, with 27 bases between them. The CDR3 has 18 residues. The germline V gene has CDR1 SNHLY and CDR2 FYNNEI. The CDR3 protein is CASIGAGGLGRYDSPLHF. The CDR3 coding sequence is TGTGCCAGCATCGGAGCTGGGGGCTTAGGCCGATACGATTCACCCCTCCACTTT.

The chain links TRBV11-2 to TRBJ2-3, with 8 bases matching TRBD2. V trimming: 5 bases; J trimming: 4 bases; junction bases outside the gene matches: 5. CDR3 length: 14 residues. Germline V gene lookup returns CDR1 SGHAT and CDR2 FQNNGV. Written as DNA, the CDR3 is TGTGCCAGCAGCGACGGGGGGGCGGCAGATACGCAGTATTTT. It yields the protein CASSDGGAADTQYF. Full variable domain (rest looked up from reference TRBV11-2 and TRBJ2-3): EAGVAQSPRYKIIEKRQSVAFWCNPISGHATLYWYQQILGQGPKLLIQFQNNGVVDDSQLPKDRFSAERLKGVDSTLKIQPAKLEDSAVYLCASSDGGAADTQYFGPGTRLTVL.

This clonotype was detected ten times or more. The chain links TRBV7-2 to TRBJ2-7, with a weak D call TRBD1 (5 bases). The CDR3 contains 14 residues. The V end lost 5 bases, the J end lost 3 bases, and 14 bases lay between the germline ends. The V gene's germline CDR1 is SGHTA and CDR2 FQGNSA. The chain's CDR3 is CASSKWGQDYEQYV. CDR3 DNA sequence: TGTGCCAGCAGCAAGTGGGGCCAAGACTACGAGCAGTACGTC.

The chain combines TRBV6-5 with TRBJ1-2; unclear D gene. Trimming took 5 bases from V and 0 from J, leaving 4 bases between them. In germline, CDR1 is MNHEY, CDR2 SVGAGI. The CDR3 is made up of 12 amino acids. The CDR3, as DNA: TGTGCCAGCAGTCGGACTAACTATGGCTACACCTTC. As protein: CASSRTNYGYTF.

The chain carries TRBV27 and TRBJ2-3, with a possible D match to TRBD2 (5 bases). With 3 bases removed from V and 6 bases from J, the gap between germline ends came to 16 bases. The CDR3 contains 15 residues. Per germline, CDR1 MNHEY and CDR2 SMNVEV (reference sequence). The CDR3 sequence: CASSFNPSRPDTQYF. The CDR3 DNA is TGTGCCAGCAGTTTCAACCCTAGCAGGCCGGATACGCAGTATTTT.

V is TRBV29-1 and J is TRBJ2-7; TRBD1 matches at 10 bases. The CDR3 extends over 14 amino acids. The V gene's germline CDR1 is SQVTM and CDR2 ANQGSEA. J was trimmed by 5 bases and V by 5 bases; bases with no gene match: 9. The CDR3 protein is CSVSGTGDSDEQYF. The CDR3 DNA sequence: TGCAGCGTTTCCGGGACAGGGGACAGCGACGAGCAGTACTTC.

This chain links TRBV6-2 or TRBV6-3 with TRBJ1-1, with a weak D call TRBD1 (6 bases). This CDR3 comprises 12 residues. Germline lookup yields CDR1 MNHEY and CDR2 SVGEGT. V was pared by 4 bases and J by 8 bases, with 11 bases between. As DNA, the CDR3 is TGTGCCAGCAGTTCTGAAGGGGGAGAAGCTTTCTTT. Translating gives CASSSEGGEAFF.

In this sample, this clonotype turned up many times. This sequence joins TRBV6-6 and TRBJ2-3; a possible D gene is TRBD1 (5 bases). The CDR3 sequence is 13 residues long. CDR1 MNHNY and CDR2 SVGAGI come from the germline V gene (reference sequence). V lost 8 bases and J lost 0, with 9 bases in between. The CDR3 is CASYTGSTDTQYF. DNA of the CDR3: TGTGCCAGCTATACAGGAAGCACAGATACGCAGTATTTT.

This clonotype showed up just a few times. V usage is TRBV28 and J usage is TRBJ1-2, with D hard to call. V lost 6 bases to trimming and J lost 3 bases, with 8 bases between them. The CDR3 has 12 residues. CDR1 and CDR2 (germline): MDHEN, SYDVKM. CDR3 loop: CASSQGYYGYTF. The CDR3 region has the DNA TGTGCCAGCAGCCAAGGGTACTATGGCTACACCTTC.

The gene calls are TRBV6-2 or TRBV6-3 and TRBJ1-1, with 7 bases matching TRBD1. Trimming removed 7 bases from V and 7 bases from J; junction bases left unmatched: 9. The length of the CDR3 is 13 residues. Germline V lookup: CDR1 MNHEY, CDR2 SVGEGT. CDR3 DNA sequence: TGTGCCAGCACCCAGGGGGGGTTGGGTGAAGCTTTCTTT. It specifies CASTQGGLGEAFF.

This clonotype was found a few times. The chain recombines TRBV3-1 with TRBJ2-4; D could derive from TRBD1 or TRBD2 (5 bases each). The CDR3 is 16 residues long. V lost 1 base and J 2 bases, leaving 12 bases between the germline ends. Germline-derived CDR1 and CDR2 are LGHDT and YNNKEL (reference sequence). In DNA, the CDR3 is TGTGCCAGCAGCCAAGGAGCTTGGGGACCCAAAAACATTCAGTACTTC. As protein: CASSQGAWGPKNIQYF.

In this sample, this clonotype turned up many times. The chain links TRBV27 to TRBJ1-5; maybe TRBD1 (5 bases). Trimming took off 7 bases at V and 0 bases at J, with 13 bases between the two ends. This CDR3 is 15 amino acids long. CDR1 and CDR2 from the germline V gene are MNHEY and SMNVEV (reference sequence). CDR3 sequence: CASTAQGNSNQPQHF. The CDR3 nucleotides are TGTGCCAGCACGGCCCAGGGAAATAGCAATCAGCCCCAGCATTTT.

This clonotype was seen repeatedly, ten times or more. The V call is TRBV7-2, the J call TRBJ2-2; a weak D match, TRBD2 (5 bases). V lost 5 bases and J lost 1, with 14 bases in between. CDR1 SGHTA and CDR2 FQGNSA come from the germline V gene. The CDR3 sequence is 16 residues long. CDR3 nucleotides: TGTGCCAGCAGCCCTTTCGGACTTCAGAACACCGGGGAGCTGTTTTTT. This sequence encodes CASSPFGLQNTGELFF.

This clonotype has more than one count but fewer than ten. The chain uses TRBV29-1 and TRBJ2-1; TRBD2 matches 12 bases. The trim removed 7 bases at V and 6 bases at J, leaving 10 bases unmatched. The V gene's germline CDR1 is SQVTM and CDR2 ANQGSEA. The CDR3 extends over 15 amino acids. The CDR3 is CSGVKTSGSVNEQFF. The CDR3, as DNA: TGCAGCGGAGTTAAGACTAGCGGGAGTGTCAATGAGCAGTTCTTC.

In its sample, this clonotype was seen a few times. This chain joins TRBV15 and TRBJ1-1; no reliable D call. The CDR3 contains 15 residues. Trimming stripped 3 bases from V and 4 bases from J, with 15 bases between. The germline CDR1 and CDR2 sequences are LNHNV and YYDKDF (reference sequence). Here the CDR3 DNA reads TGTGCCACCAGCAGGCCAGGTGAATTGGGCACTGAAGCTTTCTTT. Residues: CATSRPGELGTEAFF. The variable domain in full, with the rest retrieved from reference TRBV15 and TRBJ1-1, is DAMVIQNPRYQVTQFGKPVTLSCSQTLNHNVMYWYQQKSSQAPKLLFHYYDKDFNNEADTPDNFQSRRPNTSFCFLDIRSPGLGDTAMYLCATSRPGELGTEAFFGQGTRLTVV.

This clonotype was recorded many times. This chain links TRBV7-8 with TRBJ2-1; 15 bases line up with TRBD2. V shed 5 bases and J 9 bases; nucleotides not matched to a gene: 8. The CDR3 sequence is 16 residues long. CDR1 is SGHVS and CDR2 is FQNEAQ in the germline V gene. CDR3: CASSPGLAGGPGEQFF. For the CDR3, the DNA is TGTGCCAGCAGCCCCGGACTAGCGGGAGGGCCCGGTGAGCAGTTCTTC.

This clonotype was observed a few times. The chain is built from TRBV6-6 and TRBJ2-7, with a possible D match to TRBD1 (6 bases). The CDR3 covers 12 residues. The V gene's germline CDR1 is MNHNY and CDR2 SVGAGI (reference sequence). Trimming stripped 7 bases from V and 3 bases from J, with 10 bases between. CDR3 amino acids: CASIQGSYEQYF. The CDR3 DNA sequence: TGTGCCAGCATACAGGGAAGCTACGAGCAGTACTTC.